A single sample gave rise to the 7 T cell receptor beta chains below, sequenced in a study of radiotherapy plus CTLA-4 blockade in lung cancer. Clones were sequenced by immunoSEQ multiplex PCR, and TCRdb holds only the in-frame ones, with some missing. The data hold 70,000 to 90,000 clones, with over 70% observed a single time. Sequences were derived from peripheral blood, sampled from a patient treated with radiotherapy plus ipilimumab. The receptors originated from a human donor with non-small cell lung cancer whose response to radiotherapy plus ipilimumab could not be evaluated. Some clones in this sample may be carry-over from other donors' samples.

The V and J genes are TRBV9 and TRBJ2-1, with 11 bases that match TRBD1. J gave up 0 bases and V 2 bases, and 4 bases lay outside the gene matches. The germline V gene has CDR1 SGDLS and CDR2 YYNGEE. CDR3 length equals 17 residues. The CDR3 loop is CASSVRDRGSSYNEQFF. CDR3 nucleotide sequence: TGTGCCAGCAGCGTCCGGGACAGGGGGAGCTCCTACAATGAGCAGTTCTTC.

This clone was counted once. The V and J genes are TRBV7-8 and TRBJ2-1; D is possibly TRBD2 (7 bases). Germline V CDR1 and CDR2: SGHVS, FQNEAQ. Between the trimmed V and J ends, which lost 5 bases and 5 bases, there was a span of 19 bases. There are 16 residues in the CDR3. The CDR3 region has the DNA TGTGCCAGCAGCCCCCGGGTAGGGGGGGCTAACAATGAGCAGTTCTTC. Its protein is CASSPRVGGANNEQFF.

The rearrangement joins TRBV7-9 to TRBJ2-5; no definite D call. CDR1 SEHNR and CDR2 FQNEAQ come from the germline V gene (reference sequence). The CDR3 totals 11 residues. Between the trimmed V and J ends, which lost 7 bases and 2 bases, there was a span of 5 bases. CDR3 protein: CASNSQETQYF. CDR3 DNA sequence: TGTGCCAGCAACTCTCAAGAGACCCAGTACTTC. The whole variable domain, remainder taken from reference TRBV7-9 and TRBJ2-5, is DTGVSQNPRHKITKRGQNVTFRCDPISEHNRLYWYRQTLGQGPEFLTYFQNEAQLEKSRLLSDRFSAERPKGSFSTLEIQRTEQGDSAMYLCASNSQETQYFGPGTRLLVL.

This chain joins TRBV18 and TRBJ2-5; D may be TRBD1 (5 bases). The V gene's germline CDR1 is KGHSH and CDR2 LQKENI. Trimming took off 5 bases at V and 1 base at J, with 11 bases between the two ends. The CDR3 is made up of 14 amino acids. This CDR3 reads CASSWGWGQETQYF. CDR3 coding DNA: TGTGCCAGCTCATGGGGCTGGGGCCAAGAGACCCAGTACTTC.

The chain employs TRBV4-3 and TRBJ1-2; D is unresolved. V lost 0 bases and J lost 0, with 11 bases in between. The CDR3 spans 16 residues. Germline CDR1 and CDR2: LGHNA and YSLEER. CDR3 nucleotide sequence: TGCGCCAGCAGCCAAGATGTCCGGGTGCCTAACTATGGCTACACCTTC. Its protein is CASSQDVRVPNYGYTF.

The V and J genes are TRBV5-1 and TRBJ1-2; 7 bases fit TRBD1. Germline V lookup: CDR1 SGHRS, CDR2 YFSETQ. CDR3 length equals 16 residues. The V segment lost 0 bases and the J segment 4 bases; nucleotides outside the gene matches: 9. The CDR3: CASSLASGTEVYGYTF. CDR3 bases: TGCGCCAGCAGCTTGGCCTCTGGGACAGAGGTCTATGGCTACACCTTC.

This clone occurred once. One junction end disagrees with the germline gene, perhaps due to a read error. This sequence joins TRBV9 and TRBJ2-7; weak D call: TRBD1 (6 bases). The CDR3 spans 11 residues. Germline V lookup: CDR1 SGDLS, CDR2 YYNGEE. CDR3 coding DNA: TGCGTAGGGGCAGGGGCCTACGAGCAGTACTTC. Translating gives CVGAGAYEQYF.